What follows are 23 T cell receptor beta chains derived from one specimen sequenced in a study of blood T cell repertoires in COVID-19. The protocol was immunoSEQ multiplex PCR, while the TCRdb copy is restricted to in-frame clones and leaves out a portion. The sample lists about 140,000 clones; 76% were seen once. The sample taken for sequencing was peripheral blood. The receptors here all came from a woman older than 75 with active or convalescent COVID-19.

This chain links TRBV19 with TRBJ1-4; the D gene is possibly TRBD1 (5 bases). The CDR3 consists of 17 residues. The ends were cut back, 9 bases at V and 2 bases at J, with 22 bases in the middle. Germline loops: CDR1 LNHDA, CDR2 SQIVND (reference sequence). The CDR3 loop is CASRPGVGGSTNEKLFF. DNA for the CDR3: TGTGCCAGCAGACCCGGCGTGGGGGGGTCGACTAATGAAAAACTGTTTTTT.

This clone was seen more than once but under ten times. The CDR3 coding sequence is TGTGCCAGCTCATCCCCGACAGGGAACACTGAAGCTTTCTTT. It is translated as CASSSPTGNTEAFF. The chain joins TRBV18 to TRBJ1-1; the D gene is possibly TRBD1 (6 bases). Germline assignment: CDR1 KGHSH and CDR2 LQKENI. The V gene lost 5 bases and the J gene lost 1 base, with 11 bases spanning the gap. The CDR3 sequence is 14 residues long.

As regards this clone: Possible read error: a much larger clone is one base away. The rearrangement uses TRBV5-1 and TRBJ2-5; weak D call: TRBD1 (7 bases). V was trimmed by 0 bases and J by 5 bases, leaving 14 bases between them. There are 15 residues in the CDR3. Germline values: CDR1 SGHRS, CDR2 YFSETQ. CDR3 nucleotides: TGCGCCAGCAGCTTGGCCGGAGGGGGCAGGGAGACCCAGTACTTC. Its protein product is CASSLAGGGRETQYF.

V and J are TRBV7-6 and TRBJ2-7; TRBD2 agrees at 16 bases. Germline loops: CDR1 SGHVS, CDR2 FNYEAQ. Trimming removed 5 bases from V and 2 bases from J; junction bases left unmatched: 3. This CDR3 is built from 16 residues. CDR3 protein: CASSRGTSGGAYEQYF. The DNA of the CDR3 is TGTGCCAGCAGCCGTGGGACTAGCGGGGGGGCCTACGAGCAGTACTTC.

The chain employs TRBV11-2 and TRBJ1-4, with 12 bases that match TRBD1. V gave up 3 bases and J gave up 4 bases; unmatched junction bases: 9. The CDR3 has 18 amino acids. Germline-derived CDR1 and CDR2 are SGHAT and FQNNGV. CDR3 in amino acids: CASSFDRDRGLVNEKLFF. The CDR3 DNA follows: TGTGCCAGCAGCTTCGACCGGGACAGGGGGCTGGTTAATGAAAAACTGTTTTTT.

This sequence joins TRBV5-1 and TRBJ1-1; D unresolved. The CDR3 is 14 residues long. The germline V and J ends were trimmed by 4 bases and 1 base, with 11 bases remaining between them. Per germline, CDR1 SGHRS and CDR2 YFSETQ. CDR3 residues: CASSQLEKNTEAFF. The DNA of the CDR3 is TGCGCCAGCAGCCAATTGGAGAAGAACACTGAAGCTTTCTTT.

The chain carries TRBV25-1 and TRBJ1-2; 9 positions match TRBD1. The V gene end was trimmed by 4 bases and the J gene end by 5 bases; junction bases not matched to a gene: 2. Germline assignment: CDR1 MGHDK and CDR2 SYGVNS. The CDR3 spans 13 residues. The CDR3 sequence is CASSVQGAYGYTF. CDR3 bases: TGTGCCAGCAGTGTACAGGGGGCGTATGGCTACACCTTC.

J is TRBJ2-3 and V is TRBV9; D gene ambiguous. Germline V gene lookup returns CDR1 SGDLS and CDR2 YYNGEE. This CDR3 has 13 amino acids. V lost 6 bases, J lost 2 bases, and 10 bases lay in between. The CDR3 reads CASNPSPTDTQYF. As DNA, the CDR3 is TGTGCCAGCAACCCGAGCCCCACAGATACGCAGTATTTT.

This clone has more than one count but fewer than ten. The chain combines TRBV27 with TRBJ1-1; D is possibly TRBD1 (6 bases). Looked up from germline, CDR1 is MNHEY and CDR2 is SMNVEV (reference sequence). Deletions cut 4 bases from V and 1 base from J, with 7 bases between. This CDR3 is built from 13 residues. The CDR3 DNA reads TGTGCCAGCAGTTCGGGACAGAACACTGAAGCTTTCTTT. Its protein product is CASSSGQNTEAFF.

This rearrangement joins TRBV7-2 to TRBJ2-4; 10 nucleotides match TRBD2. Germline CDR1 and CDR2: SGHTA and FQGNSA. The CDR3 contains 19 residues. V shed 4 bases, J shed 0 bases, and the junction held 12 bases outside the gene matches. CDR3 sequence reads: CASSSLSGGAALAKNIQYF. As DNA, the CDR3 is TGTGCCAGCAGCTCACTGAGCGGGGGGGCGGCACTAGCCAAAAACATTCAGTACTTC.

The chain combines TRBV6-5 with TRBJ2-3, with TRBD2 matching 13 bases. CDR1 and CDR2 from the germline V gene are MNHEY and SVGAGI. There are 16 residues in the CDR3. Trimming cost V 4 bases and J 4 bases; bases outside gene matches: 5. Here the CDR3 reads CASSSLTSGGADTQYF. Written as DNA, the CDR3 is TGTGCCAGCAGTTCGTTAACTAGCGGGGGGGCAGATACGCAGTATTTT.

The V gene is TRBV11-2, the J gene TRBJ1-6, with D possibly matching TRBD1 (5 bases). The CDR3 is 12 residues long. Germline lookup yields CDR1 SGHAT and CDR2 FQNNGV. V lost 5 bases and J 11 bases, leaving 10 bases between the germline ends. The CDR3 DNA reads TGTGCCAGCAGCATCGGAGGGGCACCCCTCCACTTT. As protein: CASSIGGAPLHF.

This chain links TRBV2 with TRBJ1-5; 11 bases agree with TRBD1. V lost 4 bases to trimming and J lost 7 bases; unmatched junction nucleotides: 6. The germline gives CDR1 SNHLY, CDR2 FYNNEI. The CDR3 loop spans 15 amino acids. The CDR3 loop is CASSAGQGAQQPQHF. CDR3 DNA sequence: TGTGCCAGCAGTGCAGGACAGGGGGCACAACAGCCCCAGCATTTT.

This clone occurred a few times. V is TRBV4-2 and J is TRBJ2-7; a weak D match, TRBD2 (6 bases). Germline V gene sequence: CDR1 LGHNA, CDR2 YNFKEQ. The V end lost 4 bases, the J end lost 1 base, and 17 bases lay between the germline ends. The CDR3 extends over 16 amino acids. In nucleotides, the CDR3 is TGTGCCAGCAGCCCGGAGCTCGCGGGGAGATCCTACGAGCAGTACTTC. The encoded protein is CASSPELAGRSYEQYF.

The chain is built from TRBV7-9 and TRBJ1-2; 9 bases fit TRBD1. The CDR3 loop spans 14 amino acids. Germline assignment: CDR1 SEHNR and CDR2 FQNEAQ (reference sequence). The V segment lost 5 bases and the J segment 6 bases; nucleotides outside the gene matches: 7. The CDR3 DNA sequence: TGTGCCAGCAGCCCTGGGACAGGGATGGATGGCTACACCTTC. Translated, it gives CASSPGTGMDGYTF. Full variable domain (missing parts from reference TRBV7-9 and TRBJ1-2): DTGVSQNPRHKITKRGQNVTFRCDPISEHNRLYWYRQTLGQGPEFLTYFQNEAQLEKSRLLSDRFSAERPKGSFSTLEIQRTEQGDSAMYLCASSPGTGMDGYTFGSGTRLTVV.

This chain links TRBV6-5 with TRBJ2-7; no reliable D call. The CDR3 spans 13 residues. Germline CDR1 MNHEY, CDR2 SVGAGI. Trimming cost V 4 bases and J 2 bases, with 9 bases left between them. CDR3 DNA: TGTGCCAGCAGTTGGGCCCAGACCTACGAGCAGTACTTC. As protein: CASSWAQTYEQYF.

The gene calls are TRBV27 and TRBJ2-7, with 8 bases that match TRBD1. This CDR3 is 13 amino acids long. Trimming at V came to 6 bases and at J to 6 bases, leaving 7 bases not matched to a gene. Germline V gene data show CDR1 as MNHEY and CDR2 as SMNVEV (reference sequence). CDR3 sequence reads: CASRRTGSVEQYF. CDR3 coding DNA: TGTGCCAGCAGAAGGACAGGGTCCGTCGAGCAGTACTTC.

The V gene is TRBV28, the J gene TRBJ1-2; 8 bases are shared with TRBD1. V shed 7 bases, J shed 8 bases, and the junction held 12 bases outside the gene matches. The CDR3 length is 14 residues. Germline V lookup: CDR1 MDHEN, CDR2 SYDVKM. The CDR3 protein is CASTKIDRGGGYTF. The DNA for the CDR3 is TGTGCCAGCACTAAAATCGACAGGGGTGGCGGCTACACCTTC.

Here the CDR3 DNA reads TGTGCCAGCAGCCGGGACAGGGGCCAGCCCCAGCATTTT. As protein: CASSRDRGQPQHF. This rearrangement joins TRBV6-5 to TRBJ1-5; the match to TRBD1 covers 10 bases. Germline CDR1 reads MNHEY; CDR2 reads SVGAGI. The V gene end was trimmed by 6 bases and the J gene end by 7 bases; junction bases not matched to a gene: 3. The CDR3 loop spans 13 amino acids.

The V gene is TRBV27, the J gene TRBJ1-1, with 9 positions matching TRBD1. Looked up from germline, CDR1 is MNHEY and CDR2 is SMNVEV (reference sequence). The CDR3 contains 17 residues. V dropped 3 bases and J dropped 5; count of bases not matched to a gene: 13. In DNA form, the CDR3 reads TGTGCCAGCAGTTTCCGGTCACAGGGGGCGGGGGAAACTGAAGCTTTCTTT. Its translation: CASSFRSQGAGETEAFF.

The rearrangement joins TRBV5-1 to TRBJ1-1, with D possibly being TRBD1 (6 bases). The CDR3 runs 14 residues. Trimming shortened V by 4 bases and J by 5 bases, and 15 bases separated the two germline ends. Germline V gives CDR1 SGHRS, CDR2 YFSETQ. Written as DNA, the CDR3 is TGCGCCAGCAGCCGTACAGGGATAGAAACTGAAGCTTTCTTT. Translating it yields CASSRTGIETEAFF.

This rearrangement joins TRBV20-1 to TRBJ1-1; no clear D. Trimming shortened V by 4 bases and J by 5 bases, and 8 bases separated the two germline ends. This CDR3 is 11 amino acids long. Looked up from germline, CDR1 is DFQATT and CDR2 is SNEGSKA (reference sequence). The CDR3 is CSATGSTEAFF. DNA of the CDR3: TGCAGTGCTACGGGGAGTACTGAAGCTTTCTTT.

In this sample, this clone turned up a few times. This chain joins TRBV10-3 and TRBJ2-7; 8 positions match TRBD1. J gave up 4 bases and V 6 bases, and 8 bases lay outside the gene matches. Per the germline V gene, CDR1 is ENHRY and CDR2 is SYGVKD. The CDR3 totals 14 residues. CDR3 DNA sequence: TGTGCCATCAGAGGAACAGGGGGTGGTTACGAGCAGTACTTC. It is translated as CAIRGTGGGYEQYF.